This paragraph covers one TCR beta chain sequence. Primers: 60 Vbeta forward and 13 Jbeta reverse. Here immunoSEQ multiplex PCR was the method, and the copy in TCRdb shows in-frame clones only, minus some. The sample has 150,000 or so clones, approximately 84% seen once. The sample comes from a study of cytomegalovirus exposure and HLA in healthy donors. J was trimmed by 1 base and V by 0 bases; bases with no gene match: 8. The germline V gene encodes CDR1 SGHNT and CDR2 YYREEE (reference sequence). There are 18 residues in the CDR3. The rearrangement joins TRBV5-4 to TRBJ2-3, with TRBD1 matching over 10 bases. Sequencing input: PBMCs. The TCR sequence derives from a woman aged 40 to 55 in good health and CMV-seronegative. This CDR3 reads CASSLAGVGTGGTDTQYF. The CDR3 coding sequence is TGTGCCAGCAGCTTGGCTGGGGTCGGGACAGGGGGCACAGATACGCAGTATTTT.